This T cell receptor beta chain was identified in a study of human T cells and chemical hapten exposure. In the study overall: Variation in per-sample TCR yields came mainly from small pooled library volume differences. General study points: Unchanged with DPC sensitization were TCRs above 1 in 1000 frequency. The count of PT1 expanded TCRs correlated positively with patch test score.

TCRdb fed the RACE reads into MiXCR, producing one record per CDR3 protein. The repertoire has about 84,000 distinct CDR3 sequences, 10% of them found once; the top ten carry around 5%. Indicated time point: patch test 2, 6 weeks after DPC sensitization. Treatment described: therapeutic diphenylcyclopropenone sensitization with weekly scalp DPC. It was unfractionated whole blood from which total RNA was extracted. The CDR3 totals 14 residues. Trimming removed 6 bases at V and 3 bases at J, with 15 bases between. The germline gives CDR1 MNHNY, CDR2 SVGAGI (reference sequence). Details on this clonotype: The antigen remains unidentified.

This chain connects TRBV6-6 to TRBJ2-7; D is perhaps TRBD2 (6 bases). The sequencing used whole blood, collected in connection with sensitization to the hapten diphenylcyclopropenone (DPC). The TCR comes from a woman aged 45-65 years with alopecia areata. Some clones in this sample may be carry-over from other donors' samples. The CDR3 region has the DNA TGTGCCAGCAGCCTACCGGACTACAGCTACGAGCAGTACTTC. This codes for CASSLPDYSYEQYF.